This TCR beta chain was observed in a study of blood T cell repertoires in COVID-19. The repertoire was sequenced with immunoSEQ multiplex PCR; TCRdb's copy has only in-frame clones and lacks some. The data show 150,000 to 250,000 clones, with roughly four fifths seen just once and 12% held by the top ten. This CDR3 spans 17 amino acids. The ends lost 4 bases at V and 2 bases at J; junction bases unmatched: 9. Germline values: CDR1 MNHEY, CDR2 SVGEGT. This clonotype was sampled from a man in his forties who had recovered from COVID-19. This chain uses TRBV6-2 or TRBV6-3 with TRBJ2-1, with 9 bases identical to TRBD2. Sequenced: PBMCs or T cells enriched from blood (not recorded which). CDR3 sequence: CASSSLTSGKPYNEQFF. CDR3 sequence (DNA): TGTGCCAGCAGTTCCCTGACTAGCGGTAAGCCCTACAATGAGCAGTTCTTC.